Each of the 28 T cell receptor beta chains below was sequenced from the same sample in a study of T cells in narcolepsy. Repertoires were generated with immunoSEQ multiplex PCR, while TCRdb's copy carries only in-frame clones and drops some. The data show around 34,000 clones, roughly three quarters seen once. Material for sequencing was memory (CD45RA-) CD4+ T cells from blood. These receptors were obtained from a human donor in good health.

The chain has TRBV6-7 and TRBJ2-1; D not resolved. TRBV6-7 has ORF status, its function being uncertain. The CDR3 spans 13 residues. V lost 11 bases to trimming and J lost 8 bases, with 19 bases between them. In DNA form, the CDR3 reads TGTGCCCGCGTGAGGTCCTCCTTACATGAGCAGTTCTTC. Amino acids: CARVRSSLHEQFF.

The V call is TRBV5-1, the J call TRBJ1-2; 10 bases map to TRBD1. V lost 7 bases, J lost 7 bases, and 7 bases stayed unmatched. The germline V gene has CDR1 SGHRS and CDR2 YFSETQ. The CDR3 extends over 13 amino acids. CDR3 nucleotides: TGCGCCAGCTCCCGGGACAGGGGTTCTGGCTACACCTTC. It translates to CASSRDRGSGYTF.

This clone was picked up a small number of times. The gene calls are TRBV7-2 and TRBJ2-6; D is ambiguous. From germline, CDR1 is SGHTA and CDR2 FQGNSA. The CDR3 extends over 16 amino acids. Between the trimmed V and J ends, which lost 1 base and 0 bases, there was a span of 7 bases. CDR3: CASSLGVHSGANVLTF. For the CDR3, the DNA is TGTGCCAGCAGCTTAGGGGTACACTCTGGGGCCAACGTCCTGACTTTC.

The V call is TRBV19, the J call TRBJ2-6; no clear D gene. The germline V gene has CDR1 LNHDA and CDR2 SQIVND (reference sequence). The CDR3 is 17 residues long. V gave up 7 bases and J gave up 2 bases, with 18 bases separating them. CDR3 in DNA: TGTGCCAGTACTCACGGACGGGTTCTTGCTGGGGCCAACGTCCTGACTTTC. Translated: CASTHGRVLAGANVLTF.

A single count supports this clone. This chain joins TRBV6-5 and TRBJ1-2; D uncertain. With 6 bases removed from V and 0 bases from J, the gap between germline ends came to 8 bases. CDR3 size: 13 residues. Looked up from germline, CDR1 is MNHEY and CDR2 is SVGAGI. CDR3 residues: CASRGRANYGYTF. The CDR3, as DNA: TGTGCCAGCAGGGGGAGGGCTAACTATGGCTACACCTTC.

V usage is TRBV6-5 and J usage is TRBJ2-5; D is ambiguous. Trimming stripped 0 bases from V and 1 base from J, with 6 bases between. CDR1 MNHEY and CDR2 SVGAGI come from the germline V gene. This CDR3 region has 14 residues. CDR3 sequence: CASSYSGLQETQYF. The CDR3, as DNA: TGTGCCAGCAGTTACTCGGGCCTCCAAGAGACCCAGTACTTC.

The rearrangement joins TRBV21-1 to TRBJ1-4; TRBD1 is the table's D call and was not checked against the DNA. TRBV21-1 is deemed a pseudogene. CDR3 length equals 17 residues. CDR3 nucleotide sequence: TGTGCCAGCAGCAAAGCGACGACAGCAGGGGTAAATGAAAAACTGTTTTTT. It translates to CASSKATTAGVNEKLFF.

CDR3 amino acids: CASRAGTGAYEQYF. In DNA, the CDR3 is TGTGCCAGCAGAGCCGGGACAGGGGCCTACGAGCAGTACTTC. The J gene is TRBJ2-7, the V gene TRBV2; 10 bases align to TRBD1. Germline CDR1 SNHLY, CDR2 FYNNEI. CDR3 length: 14 residues. V gave up 6 bases and J gave up 2 bases; unmatched junction bases: 4.

The J gene is TRBJ2-3, the V gene TRBV5-4, with D unresolved. Germline-derived CDR1 and CDR2 are SGHNT and YYREEE (reference sequence). This CDR3 has 13 residues. The V and J ends lost 7 bases and 5 bases respectively, with 14 bases between them. The CDR3 region is CASSRAFGDTQYF. As DNA, the CDR3 is TGTGCCAGCTCCCGGGCCTTTGGAGATACGCAGTATTTT.

This clone was counted a few times. V is TRBV6-1 and J is TRBJ1-6; D call uncertain. This CDR3 spans 16 amino acids. The germline V gene has CDR1 MNHNS and CDR2 SASEGT. Trimming took off 2 bases at V and 6 bases at J, with 14 bases between the two ends. The CDR3 here is CASSEQVLELNSPLHF. The DNA of the CDR3 is TGTGCCAGCAGTGAACAGGTCCTCGAGCTTAATTCACCCCTCCACTTT.

This clone was seen only a few times. Distinct nucleotide sequences in the sample also encode this CDR3. This chain joins TRBV11-3 and TRBJ2-1; no reliable D call. The CDR3 sequence is 11 residues long. CDR1 and CDR2 from the germline V gene are SGHNT and YENEEA. Trimming removed 5 bases at V and 6 bases at J, with 5 bases between. CDR3: CASSLFNEQFF. Written as DNA, the CDR3 is TGTGCCAGCAGCCTGTTCAATGAGCAGTTCTTC.

V and J are TRBV4-1 and TRBJ1-1; D ambiguous. CDR1 is MGHRA and CDR2 is YSYEKL in the germline V gene. V lost 1 base and J 1 base, leaving 31 bases between the germline ends. CDR3 size: 22 residues. The CDR3 nucleotides are TGCGCCAGCAGCCAAGGCCCCCTTTTTTCTGGTCCCAACAGACCATCGAACACTGAAGCTTTCTTT. This codes for CASSQGPLFSGPNRPSNTEAFF.

This clone turned up a few times. The chain uses TRBV6-5 and TRBJ2-1, with 7 bases lining up with TRBD2. Trimming took 5 bases from V and 1 from J; bases not matched to a gene: 2. Germline CDR1 MNHEY, CDR2 SVGAGI. CDR3 length: 14 residues. The CDR3 loop is CASSGGGSYNEQFF. Written as DNA, the CDR3 is TGTGCCAGCAGTGGGGGGGGATCCTACAATGAGCAGTTCTTC.

The V call is TRBV7-2, the J call TRBJ1-1; D not resolved. V was cut by 2 bases and J by 10 bases, with 14 bases left in between. The CDR3 loop spans 13 amino acids. Looked up from germline, CDR1 is SGHTA and CDR2 is FQGNSA. DNA of the CDR3: TGTGCCAGCAGCTTAACGAAGAGTTTAGGAGCTTTCTTT. It encodes CASSLTKSLGAFF.

The CDR3, as DNA: TGTGCCACCAGAGGGGGGGTTAACACTGAAGCTTTCTTT. Translated, it gives CATRGGVNTEAFF. The J gene is TRBJ1-1, the V gene TRBV2, with D possibly being TRBD1 (6 bases). Looked up from germline, CDR1 is SNHLY and CDR2 is FYNNEI. Trimming took 10 bases from V and 2 from J, leaving 14 bases between them. This CDR3 comprises 13 residues.

The rearrangement joins TRBV27 to TRBJ2-5, with 10 positions matching TRBD2. Germline V gives CDR1 MNHEY, CDR2 SMNVEV (reference sequence). CDR3 size: 15 residues. The V segment lost 3 bases and the J segment 5 bases; nucleotides outside the gene matches: 6. The CDR3 protein is CASSLKTSGTETQYF. The DNA for the CDR3 is TGTGCCAGCAGTTTGAAAACTAGCGGGACCGAGACCCAGTACTTC.

Remarks on this clone: The sample has other DNA sequences that encode this CDR3 too. The V and J genes are TRBV30 and TRBJ1-2, with 8 bases matching TRBD1. The CDR3 runs to 13 residues. Germline V CDR1 and CDR2: GTSNPN, SVGIG (reference sequence). The junction had 6 bases not matched to a gene; V was cut back by 5 bases and J by 4 bases. CDR3 sequence reads: CAWGRDRPYGYTF. The CDR3 region has the DNA TGTGCCTGGGGACGGGACAGGCCCTATGGCTACACCTTC.

The chain uses TRBV27 and TRBJ1-2, with D tentatively TRBD1 (5 bases). V lost 4 bases and J 0 bases, leaving 21 bases between the germline ends. The CDR3 spans 18 residues. Germline assignment: CDR1 MNHEY and CDR2 SMNVEV (reference sequence). The CDR3 loop reads CASSSYLRDREANYGYTF. The DNA for the CDR3 is TGTGCCAGCAGTTCCTACCTCCGGGACCGAGAAGCTAACTATGGCTACACCTTC.

This clone showed up just a few times. The chain links TRBV2 to TRBJ2-2, with D tentatively TRBD1 (6 bases). Germline V gene data show CDR1 as SNHLY and CDR2 as FYNNEI. The ends were cut back, 6 bases at V and 4 bases at J, with 12 bases in the middle. The CDR3 has 14 residues. The DNA of the CDR3 is TGTGCCAGCAGCCCCCAAGGGGGCACCGGGGAGCTGTTTTTT. It yields the protein CASSPQGGTGELFF.

On this clone itself: The junction departs from germline at one end; a sequencing error may be responsible. The J gene is TRBJ2-5, the V gene TRBV7-9, with D unresolved. The CDR3 sequence is 15 residues long. Germline CDR1 and CDR2: SEHNR and FQNEAQ (reference sequence). DNA for the CDR3: TGTGCCAGCAGCCCCCTCCAGGTATTCCAAGAGGCCCAGTACTTC. This gives the protein CASSPLQVFQEAQYF.

The rearrangement joins TRBV19 to TRBJ2-2; TRBD1 might be the D (7 bases). Germline CDR1 is LNHDA and CDR2 is SQIVND (reference sequence). Between the trimmed V and J ends, which lost 7 bases and 4 bases, there was a span of 16 bases. This CDR3 has 15 residues. CDR3 DNA: TGTGCCAGTACCTCAGGGGGGACCCCCACCGGGGAGCTGTTTTTT. Its protein is CASTSGGTPTGELFF.

The chain combines TRBV5-4 with TRBJ1-6, with D possibly being TRBD1 (5 bases). This CDR3 spans 16 amino acids. CDR1 and CDR2 from the germline V gene are SGHNT and YYREEE (reference sequence). Trimming left V 6 bases short and J 7 bases short, with 20 bases between. The CDR3 protein is CASINRTRGINSPLHF. The DNA for the CDR3 is TGTGCCAGCATCAACCGGACCCGGGGGATCAATTCACCCCTCCACTTT.

The rearrangement links TRBV11-3 to TRBJ1-1; a possible D gene is TRBD1 (6 bases). V gave up 4 bases and J gave up 1 base, with 10 bases separating them. This CDR3 comprises 14 residues. From germline, CDR1 is SGHNT and CDR2 YENEEA. CDR3 residues: CASSSQGKNTEAFF. The CDR3 region has the DNA TGTGCCAGCAGCTCCCAGGGGAAGAACACTGAAGCTTTCTTT.

This clone was observed a handful of times. The chain carries TRBV2 and TRBJ1-1, with 10 bases lining up with TRBD1. V dropped 6 bases and J dropped 0; count of bases not matched to a gene: 7. From germline, CDR1 is SNHLY and CDR2 FYNNEI. The CDR3 covers 16 residues. This CDR3 is CASRPGQGIVNTEAFF. The CDR3 DNA reads TGTGCCAGCAGGCCGGGACAGGGGATAGTGAACACTGAAGCTTTCTTT.

This chain links TRBV27 with TRBJ2-5; 12 nucleotides match TRBD2. Unmatched junction bases numbered 8, after V lost 5 bases and J lost 4 bases. This CDR3 spans 16 amino acids. The V gene's germline CDR1 is MNHEY and CDR2 SMNVEV (reference sequence). CDR3 sequence: CASSQTSGSVSETQYF. The CDR3 coding sequence is TGTGCCAGCAGTCAGACTAGCGGGAGCGTCTCAGAGACCCAGTACTTC.

Here the CDR3 reads CASRTNRGEQYF. In DNA, the CDR3 is TGTGCCAGCAGAACAAACAGGGGCGAGCAGTACTTC. The V call is TRBV6-9, the J call TRBJ2-7; 7 bases are shared with TRBD1. The CDR3 is 12 amino acids. V gave up 6 bases and J gave up 6 bases; unmatched junction bases: 5. CDR1 and CDR2 from the germline V gene are MNHGY and SVAAGI.

The J gene is TRBJ1-1, the V gene TRBV27, with a tentative D call TRBD1 (6 bases). Germline values: CDR1 MNHEY, CDR2 SMNVEV (reference sequence). Deletions cut 6 bases from V and 0 bases from J, with 11 bases between. The CDR3 runs to 14 residues. This CDR3 is CASRRDTVNTEAFF. The CDR3 bases are TGTGCCAGCAGGCGGGACACGGTGAACACTGAAGCTTTCTTT.

This clone was recorded a few times. V is TRBV5-6 and J is TRBJ2-7; D gene ambiguous. Germline V lookup: CDR1 SGHDT, CDR2 YYEEEE. CDR3 length: 13 amino acids. The V end was cut by 3 bases, the J end by 2 bases, with 9 bases between. The CDR3 spells CASSSRSTYEQYF. CDR3 coding DNA: TGTGCCAGCAGCTCACGGTCCACCTACGAGCAGTACTTC.